Below, one T cell receptor (beta chain) is given with its context. This entry belongs to a study of blood T cell repertoires in COVID-19. For the study at large: The United States, Italy and Spain provided the acute and convalescent COVID-19 samples. Sample material is recorded as cDNA or gDNA derived from T cells, B-cell-depleted T cells, or PBMCs.

In the original analysis: Amplifying reference gene primers gave estimates of nucleated cell counts. Here immunoSEQ multiplex PCR was the method, and the copy in TCRdb shows in-frame clones only, minus some. V, J and clone size reflect that table, while D and trimming were determined from the DNA. The table lists 250,000 to 350,000 clones, roughly 90% of them singletons. The source of this sequence is a woman in her sixties or seventies with acute or convalescent COVID-19. The sample taken for sequencing was peripheral blood.

Here the CDR3 DNA reads TGTGCCAGCAGTTTAGTCAGGGGGCAAGGAACTAATGAAAAACTGTTTTTT. Amino acids: CASSLVRGQGTNEKLFF. The J gene is TRBJ1-4, the V gene TRBV27, with 8 bases lining up with TRBD1. J was trimmed by 1 base and V by 2 bases; bases with no gene match: 6. This CDR3 comprises 17 residues. The V gene's germline CDR1 is MNHEY and CDR2 SMNVEV (reference sequence).